This T cell receptor beta chain comes out of a study of blood T cell repertoires in COVID-19. Study-wide background: Some COVID-19 samples were acute and others convalescent; all came from the United States, Italy and Spain. T cells, B-cell-depleted T cells, or PBMCs provided the cDNA or gDNA that served as material.

The sample holds one count of this clone. In the original processing: Amplification with reference gene primers provided the estimates of nucleated cell counts. Profiled with immunoSEQ multiplex PCR; TCRdb holds only in-frame clones, not every one. The V and J calls and clone size come from that table; D and trimming were worked out from the DNA. This table has roughly 86,000 clones, about 80% appearing once. CDR1 is LGHDT and CDR2 is YNNKEL in the germline V gene (reference sequence). V lost 0 bases to trimming and J lost 3 bases, with 18 bases between them. There are 18 residues in the CDR3. This TCR came from a man aged 60 to 69 with acute or convalescent COVID-19. V and J are TRBV3-1 (or the pseudogene TRBV3-2) and TRBJ1-5, with D possibly being TRBD1 (5 bases). The specimen was peripheral blood. The CDR3 bases are TGTGCCAGCAGCCAAGACCCAAGAGCAACAGGAGTCAATCAGCCCCAGCATTTT. Amino acid sequence: CASSQDPRATGVNQPQHF.